The clone carrying this TCR beta chain appeared a single time. This record comes from a study of identical twins. Trimming took 6 bases from V and 0 from J; bases not matched to a gene: 9. CDR1 and CDR2 (germline): DFQATT, SNEGSKA (reference sequence). CDR3 size: 17 residues. A universal primer site was incorporated via template switching, and the cDNA contained unique molecular identifiers. MiXCR, run by TCRdb on the 5' RACE reads, gives a single entry per CDR3 protein. The sample records some 760,000 distinct CDR3 sequences, about 18% being singletons. These data are also associated with another study on T cells expressing NK-cell markers. This second study says: Several experiments added an anti-gamma-delta TCR antibody to sort only alpha-beta TCR T cells.

The receptor comes from a woman between 18 and 30 years old in good health. The chain recombines TRBV20-1 with TRBJ2-1; 12 bases match TRBD2. The sequenced sample consisted of PBMCs. The CDR3 DNA reads TGCAGTGCCCAGTCTAGCGGGGGGGCGGGCTCCTACAATGAGCAGTTCTTC. As protein: CSAQSSGGAGSYNEQFF.